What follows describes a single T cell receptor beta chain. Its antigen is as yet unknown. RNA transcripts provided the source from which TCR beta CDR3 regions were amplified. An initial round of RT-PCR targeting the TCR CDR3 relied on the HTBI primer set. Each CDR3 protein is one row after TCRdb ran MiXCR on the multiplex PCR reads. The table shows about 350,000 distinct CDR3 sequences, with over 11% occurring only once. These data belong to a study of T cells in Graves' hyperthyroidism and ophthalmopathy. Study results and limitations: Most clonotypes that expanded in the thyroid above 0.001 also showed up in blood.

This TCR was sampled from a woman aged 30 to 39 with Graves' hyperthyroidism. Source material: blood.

The CDR3 loop reads CATSDRDGVYGYTF. CDR3 in DNA: TGTGCCACCAGTGACCGGGACGGAGTATATGGCTACACCTTC. This chain uses TRBV24-1 with TRBJ1-2; D might be TRBD1 (5 bases). Germline CDR1 and CDR2: KGHDR and SFDVKD. The CDR3 contains 14 residues. Trimming pared 4 bases from V and 5 bases from J, leaving 13 bases between.